This section outlines one TCR beta chain sequence together with its context. Some clones are missing from TCRdb's copy, which holds only in-frame ones; the method was immunoSEQ multiplex PCR. The sample contains around 97,000 clones, 87% of which appear only once. The data are from a study of blood T cell repertoires in COVID-19. The CDR3 length is 16 residues. Germline CDR1 is KGHSH and CDR2 is LQKENI. The V segment lost 6 bases and the J segment 0 bases; nucleotides outside the gene matches: 7. This chain connects TRBV18 to TRBJ2-1; 8 bases are a match to TRBD1. Material: peripheral blood. The sequence came from a man in his forties or fifties in a cohort sampled during active COVID-19. As DNA, the CDR3 is TGTGCCAGCTCGTCCGGGACAGGAGACTCCTACAATGAGCAGTTCTTC. This gives the protein CASSSGTGDSYNEQFF.